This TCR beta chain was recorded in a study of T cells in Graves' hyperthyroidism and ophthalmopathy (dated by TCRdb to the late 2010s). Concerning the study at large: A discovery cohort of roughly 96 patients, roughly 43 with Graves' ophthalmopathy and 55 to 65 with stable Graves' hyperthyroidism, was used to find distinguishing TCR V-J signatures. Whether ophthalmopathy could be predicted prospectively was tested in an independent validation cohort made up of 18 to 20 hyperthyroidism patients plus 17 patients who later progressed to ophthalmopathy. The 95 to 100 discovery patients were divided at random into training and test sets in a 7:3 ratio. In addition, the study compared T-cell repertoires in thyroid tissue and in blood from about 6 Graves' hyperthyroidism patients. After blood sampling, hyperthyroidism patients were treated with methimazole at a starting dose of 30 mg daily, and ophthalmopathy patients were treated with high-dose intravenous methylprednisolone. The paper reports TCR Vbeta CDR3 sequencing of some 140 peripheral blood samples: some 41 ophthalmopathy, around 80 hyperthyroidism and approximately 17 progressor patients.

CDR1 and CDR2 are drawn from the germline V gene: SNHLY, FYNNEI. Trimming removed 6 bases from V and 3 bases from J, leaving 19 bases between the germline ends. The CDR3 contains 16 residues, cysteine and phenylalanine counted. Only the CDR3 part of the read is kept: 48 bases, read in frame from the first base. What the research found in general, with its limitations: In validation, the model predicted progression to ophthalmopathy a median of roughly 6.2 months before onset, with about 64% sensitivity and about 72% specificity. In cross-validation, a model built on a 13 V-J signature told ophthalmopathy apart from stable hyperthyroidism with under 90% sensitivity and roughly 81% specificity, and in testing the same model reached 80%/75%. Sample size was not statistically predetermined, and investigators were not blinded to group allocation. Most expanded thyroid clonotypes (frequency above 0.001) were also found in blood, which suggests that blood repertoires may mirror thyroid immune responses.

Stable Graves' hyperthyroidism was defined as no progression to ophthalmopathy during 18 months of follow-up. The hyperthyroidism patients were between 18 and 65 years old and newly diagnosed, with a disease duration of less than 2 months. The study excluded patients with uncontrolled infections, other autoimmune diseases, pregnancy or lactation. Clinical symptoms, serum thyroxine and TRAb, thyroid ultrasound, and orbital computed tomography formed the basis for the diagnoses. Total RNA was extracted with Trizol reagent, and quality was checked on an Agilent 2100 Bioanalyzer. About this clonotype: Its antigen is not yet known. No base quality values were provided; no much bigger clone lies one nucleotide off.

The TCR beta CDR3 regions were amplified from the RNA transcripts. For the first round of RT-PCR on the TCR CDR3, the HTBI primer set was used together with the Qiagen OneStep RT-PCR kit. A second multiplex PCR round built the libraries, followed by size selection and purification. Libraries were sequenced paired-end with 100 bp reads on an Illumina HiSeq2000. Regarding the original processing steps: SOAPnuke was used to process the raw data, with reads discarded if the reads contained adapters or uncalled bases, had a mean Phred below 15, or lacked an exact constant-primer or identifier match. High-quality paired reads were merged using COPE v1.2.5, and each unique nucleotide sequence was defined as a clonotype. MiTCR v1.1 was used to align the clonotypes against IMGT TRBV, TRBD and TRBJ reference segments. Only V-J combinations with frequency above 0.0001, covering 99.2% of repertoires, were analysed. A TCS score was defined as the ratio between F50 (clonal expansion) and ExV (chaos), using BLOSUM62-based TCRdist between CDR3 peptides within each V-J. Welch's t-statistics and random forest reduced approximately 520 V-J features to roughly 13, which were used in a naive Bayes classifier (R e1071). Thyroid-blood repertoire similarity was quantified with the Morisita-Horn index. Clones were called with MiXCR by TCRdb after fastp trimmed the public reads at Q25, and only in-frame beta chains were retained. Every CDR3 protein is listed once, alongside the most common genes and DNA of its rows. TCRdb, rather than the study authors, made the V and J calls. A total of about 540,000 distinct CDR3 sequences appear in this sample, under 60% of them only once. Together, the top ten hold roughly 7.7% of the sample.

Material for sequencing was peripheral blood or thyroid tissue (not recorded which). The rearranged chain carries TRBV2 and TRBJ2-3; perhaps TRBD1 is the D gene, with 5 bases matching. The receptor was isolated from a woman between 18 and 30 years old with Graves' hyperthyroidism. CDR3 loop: CASRALSSQGTDTQYF. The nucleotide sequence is TGTGCCAGCAGGGCCCTCTCGTCCCAGGGAACAGATACGCAGTATTTT.